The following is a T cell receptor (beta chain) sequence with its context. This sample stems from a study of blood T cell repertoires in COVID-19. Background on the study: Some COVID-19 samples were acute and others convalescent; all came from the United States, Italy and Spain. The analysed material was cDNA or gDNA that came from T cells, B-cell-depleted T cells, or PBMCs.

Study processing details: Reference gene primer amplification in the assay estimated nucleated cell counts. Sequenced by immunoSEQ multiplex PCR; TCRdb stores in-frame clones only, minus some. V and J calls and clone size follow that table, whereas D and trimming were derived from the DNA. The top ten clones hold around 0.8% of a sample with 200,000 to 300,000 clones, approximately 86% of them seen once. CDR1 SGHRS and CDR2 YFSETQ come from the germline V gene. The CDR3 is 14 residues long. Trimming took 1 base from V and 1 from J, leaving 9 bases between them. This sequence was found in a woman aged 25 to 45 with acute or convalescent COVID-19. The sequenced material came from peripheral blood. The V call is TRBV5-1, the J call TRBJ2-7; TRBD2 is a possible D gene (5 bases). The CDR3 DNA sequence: TGCGCCAGCAGCTTGAGGAGAGGGTCCTACGAGCAGTACTTC. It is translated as CASSLRRGSYEQYF.